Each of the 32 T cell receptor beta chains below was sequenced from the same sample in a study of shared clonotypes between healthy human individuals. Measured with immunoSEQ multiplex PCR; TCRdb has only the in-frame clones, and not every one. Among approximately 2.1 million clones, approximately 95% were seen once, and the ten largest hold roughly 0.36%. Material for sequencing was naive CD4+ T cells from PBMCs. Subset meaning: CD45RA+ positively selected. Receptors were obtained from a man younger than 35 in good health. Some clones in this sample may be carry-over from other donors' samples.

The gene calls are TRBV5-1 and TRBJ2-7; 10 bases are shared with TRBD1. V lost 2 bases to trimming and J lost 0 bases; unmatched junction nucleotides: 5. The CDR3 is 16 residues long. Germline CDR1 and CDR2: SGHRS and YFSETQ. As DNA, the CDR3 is TGCGCCAGCAGCTTACTGGGACAGGGGATCTCCTACGAGCAGTACTTC. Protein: CASSLLGQGISYEQYF.

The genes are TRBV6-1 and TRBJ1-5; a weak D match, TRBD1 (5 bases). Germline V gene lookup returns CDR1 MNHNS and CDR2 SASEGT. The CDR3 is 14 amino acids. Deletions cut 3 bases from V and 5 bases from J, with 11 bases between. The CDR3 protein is CASSDLQGYQPQHF. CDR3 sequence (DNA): TGTGCCAGCAGTGACTTGCAGGGTTATCAGCCCCAGCATTTT.

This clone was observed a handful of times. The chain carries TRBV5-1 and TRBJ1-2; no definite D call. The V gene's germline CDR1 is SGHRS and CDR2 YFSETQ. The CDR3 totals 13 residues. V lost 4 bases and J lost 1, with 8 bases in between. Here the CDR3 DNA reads TGCGCCAGCAGCGAGACGGTTAACTATGGCTACACCTTC. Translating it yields CASSETVNYGYTF.

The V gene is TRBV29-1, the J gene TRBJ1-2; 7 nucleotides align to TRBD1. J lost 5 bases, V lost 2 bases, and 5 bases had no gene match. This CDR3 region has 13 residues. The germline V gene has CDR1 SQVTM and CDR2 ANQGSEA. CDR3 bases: TGCAGCGTTGAAAGGGGACAGAATTATGGCTACACCTTC. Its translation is CSVERGQNYGYTF.

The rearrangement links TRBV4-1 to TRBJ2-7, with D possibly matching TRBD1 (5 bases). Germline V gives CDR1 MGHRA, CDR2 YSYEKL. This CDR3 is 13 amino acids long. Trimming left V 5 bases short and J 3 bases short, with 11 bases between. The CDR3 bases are TGCGCCAGCAGCTATGACAGTCGCTACGAGCAGTACTTC. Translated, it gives CASSYDSRYEQYF.

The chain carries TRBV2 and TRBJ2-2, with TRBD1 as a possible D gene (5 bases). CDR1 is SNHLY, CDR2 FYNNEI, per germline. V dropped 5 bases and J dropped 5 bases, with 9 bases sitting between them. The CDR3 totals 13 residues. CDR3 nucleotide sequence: TGTGCCAGCAGTCGAGACAGAACCGGGGAGCTGTTTTTT. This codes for CASSRDRTGELFF.

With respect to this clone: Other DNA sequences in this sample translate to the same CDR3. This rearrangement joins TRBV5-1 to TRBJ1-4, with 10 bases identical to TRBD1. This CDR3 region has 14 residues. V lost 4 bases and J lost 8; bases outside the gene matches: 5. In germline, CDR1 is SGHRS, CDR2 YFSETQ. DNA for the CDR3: TGCGCCAGCAGCCGGGACAGGGGAAGCGAAAAACTGTTTTTT. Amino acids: CASSRDRGSEKLFF.

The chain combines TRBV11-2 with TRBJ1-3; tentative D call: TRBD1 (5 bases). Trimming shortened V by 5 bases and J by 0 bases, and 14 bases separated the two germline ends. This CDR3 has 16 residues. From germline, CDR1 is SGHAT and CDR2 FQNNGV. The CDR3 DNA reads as TGTGCCAGCAGCCTCGAGACAGCCCTCTCTGGAAACACCATATATTTT. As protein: CASSLETALSGNTIYF.

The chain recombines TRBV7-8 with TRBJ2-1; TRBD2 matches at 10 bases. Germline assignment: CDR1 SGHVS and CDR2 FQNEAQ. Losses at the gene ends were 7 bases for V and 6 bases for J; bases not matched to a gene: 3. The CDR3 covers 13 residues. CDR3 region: CASTSGSINEQFF. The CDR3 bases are TGTGCCAGCACTAGCGGGAGTATCAATGAGCAGTTCTTC.

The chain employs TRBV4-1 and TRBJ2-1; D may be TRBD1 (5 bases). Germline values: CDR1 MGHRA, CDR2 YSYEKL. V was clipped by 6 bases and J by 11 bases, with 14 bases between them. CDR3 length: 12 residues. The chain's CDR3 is CASSRLGEKQFF. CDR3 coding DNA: TGCGCCAGCAGTCGCCTAGGGGAAAAGCAGTTCTTC.

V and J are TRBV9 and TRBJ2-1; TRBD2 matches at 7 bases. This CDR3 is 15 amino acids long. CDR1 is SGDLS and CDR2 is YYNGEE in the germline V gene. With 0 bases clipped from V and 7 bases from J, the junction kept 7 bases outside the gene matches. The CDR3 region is CASSVAGGPGNEQFF. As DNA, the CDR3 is TGTGCCAGCAGCGTAGCGGGAGGCCCAGGTAATGAGCAGTTCTTC.

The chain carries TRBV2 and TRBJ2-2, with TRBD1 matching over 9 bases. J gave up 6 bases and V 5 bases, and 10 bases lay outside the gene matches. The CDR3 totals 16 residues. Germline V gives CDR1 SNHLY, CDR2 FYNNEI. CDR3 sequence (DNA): TGTGCCAGCAGTAACGGACAGGGGCGCCTTTCCGGGGAGCTGTTTTTT. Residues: CASSNGQGRLSGELFF.

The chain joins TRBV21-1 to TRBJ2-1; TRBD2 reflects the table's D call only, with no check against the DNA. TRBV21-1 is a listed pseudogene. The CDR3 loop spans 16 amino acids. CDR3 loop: CASNEGLAGAGNEQFF. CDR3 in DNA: TGTGCCAGCAACGAGGGACTAGCGGGAGCAGGGAATGAGCAGTTCTTC.

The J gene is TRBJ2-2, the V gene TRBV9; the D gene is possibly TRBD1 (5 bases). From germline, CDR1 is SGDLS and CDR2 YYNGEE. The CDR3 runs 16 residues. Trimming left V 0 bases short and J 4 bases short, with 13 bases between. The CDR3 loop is CASSVEARGITGELFF. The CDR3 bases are TGTGCCAGCAGCGTAGAGGCAAGGGGAATCACCGGGGAGCTGTTTTTT.

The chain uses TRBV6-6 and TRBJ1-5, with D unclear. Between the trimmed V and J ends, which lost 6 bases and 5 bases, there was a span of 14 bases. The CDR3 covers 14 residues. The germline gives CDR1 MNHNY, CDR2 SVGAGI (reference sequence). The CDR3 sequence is CASSRARVDQPQHF. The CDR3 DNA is TGTGCCAGCAGCCGGGCGAGAGTGGATCAGCCCCAGCATTTT.

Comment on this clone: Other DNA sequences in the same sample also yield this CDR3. Written as DNA, the CDR3 is TGTGCCAGCTCACCACGCGGACCCTACGAGCAGTACTTC. The encoded protein is CASSPRGPYEQYF. The chain has TRBV18 and TRBJ2-7; D is unresolved. The CDR3 loop spans 13 amino acids. Per the germline V gene, CDR1 is KGHSH and CDR2 is LQKENI. V shed 1 base and J shed 2 bases, with 6 bases lying between them. The entire variable domain, with the rest obtained from reference TRBV18 and TRBJ2-7, is as follows: NAGVMQNPRHLVRRRGQEARLRCSPMKGHSHVYWYRQLPEEGLKFMVYLQKENIIDESGMPKERFSAEFPKEGPSILRIQQVVRGDSAAYFCASSPRGPYEQYFGPGTRLTVT.

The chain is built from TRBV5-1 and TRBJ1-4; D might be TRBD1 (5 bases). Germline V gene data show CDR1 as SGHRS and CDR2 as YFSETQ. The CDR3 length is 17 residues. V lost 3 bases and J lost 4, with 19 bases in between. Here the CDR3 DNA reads TGCGCCAGCAGCTGGTCGTCGGGGTCAGGGATTAATGAAAAACTGTTTTTT. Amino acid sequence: CASSWSSGSGINEKLFF.

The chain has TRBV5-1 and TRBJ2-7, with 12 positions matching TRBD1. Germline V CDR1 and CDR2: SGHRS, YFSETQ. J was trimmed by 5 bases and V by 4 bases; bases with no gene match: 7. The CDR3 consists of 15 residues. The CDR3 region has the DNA TGCGCCAGCAGCCGGGACGGGACAGGGGGCCACGAGCAGTACTTC. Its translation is CASSRDGTGGHEQYF.

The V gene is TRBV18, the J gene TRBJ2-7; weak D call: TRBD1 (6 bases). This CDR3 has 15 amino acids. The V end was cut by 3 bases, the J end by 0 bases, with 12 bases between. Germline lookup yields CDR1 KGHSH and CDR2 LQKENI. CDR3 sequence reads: CASSPTGLSSYEQYF. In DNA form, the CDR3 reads TGTGCCAGCTCACCGACAGGCTTGAGCTCCTACGAGCAGTACTTC.

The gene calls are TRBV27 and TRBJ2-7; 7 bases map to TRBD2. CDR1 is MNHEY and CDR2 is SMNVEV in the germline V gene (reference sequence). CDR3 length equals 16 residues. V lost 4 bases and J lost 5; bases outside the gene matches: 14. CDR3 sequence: CASSSPRGGSRHEQYF. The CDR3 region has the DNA TGTGCCAGCAGTTCCCCGAGGGGCGGGAGTAGGCACGAGCAGTACTTC.

CDR3 residues: CASSTNGANVLTF. In DNA, the CDR3 is TGTGCCAGCAGCACTAATGGGGCCAACGTCCTGACTTTC. The chain joins TRBV7-3 to TRBJ2-6, with no clear D. The germline V and J ends were trimmed by 5 bases and 3 bases, with 5 bases remaining between them. Germline CDR1 is SGHTA and CDR2 is FQGTGA. The length of the CDR3 is 13 residues.

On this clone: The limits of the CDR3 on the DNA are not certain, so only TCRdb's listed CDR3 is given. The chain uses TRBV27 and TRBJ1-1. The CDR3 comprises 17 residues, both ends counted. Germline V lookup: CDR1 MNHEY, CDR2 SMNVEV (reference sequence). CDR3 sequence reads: CASSSSKWVGMNTEAFF.

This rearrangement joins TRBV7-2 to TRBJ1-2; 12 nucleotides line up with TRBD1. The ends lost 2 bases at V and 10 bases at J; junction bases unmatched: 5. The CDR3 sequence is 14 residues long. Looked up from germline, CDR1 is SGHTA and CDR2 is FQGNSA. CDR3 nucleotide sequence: TGTGCCAGCAGCTTAATGGGACAGGGGGCGGACTACACCTTC. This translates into CASSLMGQGADYTF.

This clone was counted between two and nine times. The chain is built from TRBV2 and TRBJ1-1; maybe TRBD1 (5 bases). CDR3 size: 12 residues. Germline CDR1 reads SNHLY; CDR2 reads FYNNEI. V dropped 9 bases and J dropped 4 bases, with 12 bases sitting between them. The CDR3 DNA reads TGTGCCAGTCGGGACGGGAGCACTGAAGCTTTCTTT. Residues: CASRDGSTEAFF. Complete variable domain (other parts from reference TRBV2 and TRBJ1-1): EPEVTQTPSHQVTQMGQEVILRCVPISNHLYFYWYRQILGQKVEFLVSFYNNEISEKSEIFDDQFSVERPDGSNFTLKIRSTKLEDSAMYFCASRDGSTEAFFGQGTRLTVV.

CDR3 loop: CASQENSQETQYF. In nucleotides, the CDR3 is TGTGCCAGCCAAGAGAATAGTCAAGAGACCCAGTACTTC. The chain joins TRBV2 to TRBJ2-5; D call uncertain. The germline V and J ends were trimmed by 8 bases and 2 bases, with 12 bases remaining between them. The germline CDR1 and CDR2 sequences are SNHLY and FYNNEI. CDR3 length: 13 residues.

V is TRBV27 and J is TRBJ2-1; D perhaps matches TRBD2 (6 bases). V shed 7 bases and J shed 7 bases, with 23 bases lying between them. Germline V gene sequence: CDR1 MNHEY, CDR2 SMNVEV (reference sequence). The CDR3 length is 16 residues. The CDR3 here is CASTYFRAPGGNEQFF. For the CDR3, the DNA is TGTGCCAGCACCTACTTCCGGGCCCCCGGGGGAAATGAGCAGTTCTTC.

CDR3 nucleotides: TGTGCCAGCAGCTTACTAGCGAGGGCCGACTACGAGCAGTACTTC. The encoded protein is CASSLLARADYEQYF. V is TRBV6-1 and J is TRBJ2-7, with 7 bases identical to TRBD2. V shed 6 bases and J 3 bases; nucleotides not matched to a gene: 11. This CDR3 has 15 amino acids. Germline CDR1 reads MNHNS; CDR2 reads SASEGT.

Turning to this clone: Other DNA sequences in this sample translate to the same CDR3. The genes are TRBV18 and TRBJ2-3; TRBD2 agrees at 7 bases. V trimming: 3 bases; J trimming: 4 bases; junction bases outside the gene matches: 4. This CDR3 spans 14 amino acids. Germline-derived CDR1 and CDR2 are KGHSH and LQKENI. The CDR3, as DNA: TGTGCCAGCTCACCGGGGAGGGCGGCAGATACGCAGTATTTT. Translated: CASSPGRAADTQYF.

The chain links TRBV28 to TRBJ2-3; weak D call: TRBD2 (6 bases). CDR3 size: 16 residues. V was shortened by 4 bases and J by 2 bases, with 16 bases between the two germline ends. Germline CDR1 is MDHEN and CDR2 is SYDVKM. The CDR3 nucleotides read TGTGCCAGCAGTTCTCTTAGCGGAAAAGACACAGATACGCAGTATTTT. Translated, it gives CASSSLSGKDTDTQYF. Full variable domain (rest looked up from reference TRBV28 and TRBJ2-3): DVKVTQSSRYLVKRTGEKVFLECVQDMDHENMFWYRQDPGLGLRLIYFSYDVKMKEKGDIPEGYSVSREKKERFSLILESASTNQTSMYLCASSSLSGKDTDTQYFGPGTRLTVL.

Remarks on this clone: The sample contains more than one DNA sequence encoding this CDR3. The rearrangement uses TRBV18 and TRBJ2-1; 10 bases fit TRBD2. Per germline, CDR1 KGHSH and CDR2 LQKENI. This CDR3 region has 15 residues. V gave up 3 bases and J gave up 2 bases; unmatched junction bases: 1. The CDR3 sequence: CASSPLAGAYNEQFF. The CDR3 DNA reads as TGTGCCAGCTCACCCCTAGCGGGGGCCTACAATGAGCAGTTCTTC.

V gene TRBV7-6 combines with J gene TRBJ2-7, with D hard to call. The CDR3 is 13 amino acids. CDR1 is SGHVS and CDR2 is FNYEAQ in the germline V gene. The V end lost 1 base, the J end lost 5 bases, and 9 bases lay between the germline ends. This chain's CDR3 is CASSLGGANEQYF. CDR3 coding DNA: TGTGCCAGCAGCTTAGGGGGTGCCAACGAGCAGTACTTC.

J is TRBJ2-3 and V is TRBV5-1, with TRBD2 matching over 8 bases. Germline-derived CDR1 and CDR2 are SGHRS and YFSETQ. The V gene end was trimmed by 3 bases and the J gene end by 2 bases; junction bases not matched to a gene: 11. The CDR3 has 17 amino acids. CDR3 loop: CASSSASVLAATDTQYF. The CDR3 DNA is TGCGCCAGCAGCTCGGCGTCTGTACTAGCGGCCACAGATACGCAGTATTTT.